This passage covers 30 T cell receptor beta chains from one sample sequenced in a study of cytomegalovirus exposure and HLA in healthy donors. 60 Vbeta and 13 Jbeta primers were used in PCR. Libraries were prepared by immunoSEQ multiplex PCR; TCRdb keeps only in-frame clonotypes and omits some of them. The sample records fewer than 70,000 clones, around 72% being singletons. The material sequenced was PBMCs. The receptors stem from a male donor in good health and CMV-seropositive.

The CDR3 DNA reads as TGTGCCAGCAGTTTCGTGGCAGGAACTGAAGCTTTCTTT. Its translation: CASSFVAGTEAFF. This chain links TRBV27 with TRBJ1-1; D remains unclear. Per germline, CDR1 MNHEY and CDR2 SMNVEV (reference sequence). The V and J ends lost 3 bases and 5 bases respectively, with 10 bases between them. The CDR3 loop spans 13 amino acids.

The chain uses TRBV6-1 and TRBJ2-5; 12 bases match TRBD2. Germline loops: CDR1 MNHNS, CDR2 SASEGT. This CDR3 is 14 amino acids long. V lost 10 bases to trimming and J lost 0 bases; unmatched junction nucleotides: 3. The CDR3 sequence: CATLAGGHQETQYF. CDR3 coding DNA: TGTGCCACTCTAGCGGGGGGGCACCAAGAGACCCAGTACTTC.

The chain carries TRBV9 and TRBJ1-1; D is uncertain. CDR3 length: 13 amino acids. The V gene lost 3 bases and the J gene lost 8 bases, with 14 bases spanning the gap. Germline V CDR1 and CDR2: SGDLS, YYNGEE. For the CDR3, the DNA is TGTGCCAGCAGCGCCGGGGATCGCGGAGAAGCTTTCTTT. Its protein product is CASSAGDRGEAFF.

This chain connects TRBV11-3 to TRBJ2-1; 7 bases align to TRBD2. Germline V CDR1 and CDR2: SGHNT, YENEEA. The CDR3 totals 14 residues. Trimming cost V 5 bases and J 3 bases; bases outside gene matches: 4. The CDR3 loop reads CASSRTSDYNEQFF. Here the CDR3 DNA reads TGTGCCAGCAGCCGAACTAGCGACTACAATGAGCAGTTCTTC.

In DNA form, the CDR3 reads TGCAGCTGCAGGTCCCAGGGGGTCCACGAGCAGTACTTC. This translates into CSCRSQGVHEQYF. This chain joins TRBV29-1 and TRBJ2-7, with 7 bases matching TRBD1. With 8 bases clipped from V and 5 bases from J, the junction kept 12 bases outside the gene matches. CDR1 is SQVTM and CDR2 is ANQGSEA in the germline V gene. The CDR3 runs 13 residues.

This clone was seen only a few times. This chain joins TRBV7-2 and TRBJ2-5; the match to TRBD2 covers 8 bases. V trimming: 7 bases; J trimming: 5 bases; junction bases outside the gene matches: 9. Looked up from germline, CDR1 is SGHTA and CDR2 is FQGNSA. The CDR3 consists of 14 residues. CDR3 loop: CASNDGGARETQYF. CDR3 DNA: TGTGCCAGCAATGACGGGGGGGCCAGGGAGACCCAGTACTTC.

V is TRBV27 and J is TRBJ2-3; 11 bases are a match to TRBD2. Germline CDR1 and CDR2: MNHEY and SMNVEV (reference sequence). Trimming at V came to 5 bases and at J to 1 base, leaving 2 bases not matched to a gene. This CDR3 region has 15 residues. The CDR3 bases are TGTGCCAGCAGTGTGACTAGCGGGGGCACAGATACGCAGTATTTT. As protein: CASSVTSGGTDTQYF.

This rearrangement joins TRBV11-2 to TRBJ2-7, with TRBD1 matching 11 bases. Germline V lookup: CDR1 SGHAT, CDR2 FQNNGV. The CDR3 consists of 16 residues. V shed 1 base, J shed 4 bases, and the junction held 6 bases outside the gene matches. The CDR3 DNA sequence: TGTGCCAGCAGCTTAGGACGGACAGGGGGCAAATACGAGCAGTACTTC. Translated: CASSLGRTGGKYEQYF. Together with reference TRBV11-2 and TRBJ2-7, the CDR3 gives the full variable domain: EAGVAQSPRYKIIEKRQSVAFWCNPISGHATLYWYQQILGQGPKLLIQFQNNGVVDDSQLPKDRFSAERLKGVDSTLKIQPAKLEDSAVYLCASSLGRTGGKYEQYFGPGTRLTVT.

V usage is TRBV4-2 and J usage is TRBJ2-3; 11 nucleotides agree with TRBD2. J lost 7 bases, V lost 1 base, and 7 bases had no gene match. There are 16 residues in the CDR3. The germline gives CDR1 LGHNA, CDR2 YNFKEQ. CDR3: CASSQALAGGFHTQYF. CDR3 in DNA: TGTGCCAGCAGCCAAGCGTTAGCGGGAGGGTTTCATACGCAGTATTTT.

In its sample, this clone was seen a few times. The junction differs from germline at one of its ends, possibly a read error. This sequence joins TRBV30 and TRBJ2-2; D may be TRBD2 (5 bases). This CDR3 spans 13 amino acids. Germline V CDR1 and CDR2: GTSNPN, SVGIG (reference sequence). The CDR3 loop reads CAWRAPNTGVLFF. The CDR3 DNA sequence: TGTGCCTGGAGGGCCCCGAACACCGGGGTGCTGTTTTTT.

The chain links TRBV9 to TRBJ2-7, with 10 bases fitting TRBD1. CDR3 length equals 16 residues. The V segment lost 0 bases and the J segment 4 bases; nucleotides outside the gene matches: 7. Per the germline V gene, CDR1 is SGDLS and CDR2 is YYNGEE. The CDR3 DNA follows: TGTGCCAGCAGCGTAGGAAGCGGGACAGGGGATTACGAGCAGTACTTC. It codes for CASSVGSGTGDYEQYF.

This clone has a single count. The chain uses TRBV6-5 and TRBJ2-3; D gene uncertain. This CDR3 region has 13 residues. Trimming removed 2 bases from V and 5 bases from J, with 8 bases in between. Germline loops: CDR1 MNHEY, CDR2 SVGAGI. Here the CDR3 reads CASSYIMRDTQYF. The CDR3 coding sequence is TGTGCCAGCAGTTACATTATGAGAGATACGCAGTATTTT.

This clone was recorded a few times. The V and J genes are TRBV6-1 and TRBJ1-3, with D hard to call. CDR1 and CDR2 from the germline V gene are MNHNS and SASEGT. CDR3 length: 13 residues. Trimming removed 8 bases at V and 0 bases at J, with 8 bases between. The CDR3 reads CASQFNSGNTIYF. CDR3 coding DNA: TGTGCCAGCCAGTTTAACTCTGGAAACACCATATATTTT.

The rearrangement links TRBV7-9 to TRBJ2-5; 10 bases fit TRBD1. V shed 5 bases and J 2 bases; nucleotides not matched to a gene: 14. The germline gives CDR1 SEHNR, CDR2 FQNEAQ (reference sequence). CDR3 length: 18 residues. CDR3 sequence (DNA): TGTGCCAGCAGCGGACAAGGACAGGGGGAGACAAAGCAAGAGACCCAGTACTTC. It is translated as CASSGQGQGETKQETQYF.

The chain combines TRBV30 with TRBJ2-5, with 8 bases that match TRBD1. The junction had 5 bases not matched to a gene; V was cut back by 0 bases and J by 5 bases. The CDR3 extends over 14 amino acids. CDR1 and CDR2 (germline): GTSNPN, SVGIG (reference sequence). CDR3 sequence reads: CAWSVQGAGETQYF. CDR3 coding DNA: TGTGCCTGGAGTGTCCAGGGGGCAGGGGAGACCCAGTACTTC.

In the case of this clone: At one end, the junction sequence differs from germline, possibly due to a read error. The chain recombines TRBV12-5 with TRBJ2-3; the D is unclear. The CDR3 has 12 amino acids. Germline values: CDR1 LGHNT, CDR2 FRNRAP. For the CDR3, the DNA is TGTGCTAGTGTTCTGGGCACGGATACGCAGTATTTT. Translating it yields CASVLGTDTQYF.

The chain joins TRBV6-1 to TRBJ2-5, with a weak D call TRBD2 (7 bases). The DNA end is a closer match to TRBJ2-7, so the J assignment may be wrong. CDR3 length: 16 residues. The V gene's germline CDR1 is MNHNS and CDR2 SASEGT. The CDR3 spells CASSEGGGGPSGEQYF. Written as DNA, the CDR3 is TGTGCCAGCAGTGAAGGGGGGGGCGGACCCTCGGGCGAGCAGTACTTC.

The gene calls are TRBV9 and TRBJ1-4; 7 bases are shared with TRBD1. V gave up 4 bases and J gave up 8 bases; unmatched junction bases: 11. The CDR3 length is 15 residues. The germline CDR1 and CDR2 sequences are SGDLS and YYNGEE. The CDR3 DNA follows: TGTGCCAGCAGCCGAACACAAGGGGGCGAGGAAAAACTGTTTTTT. Its protein is CASSRTQGGEEKLFF.

This chain uses TRBV12-5 with TRBJ1-5; 11 bases map to TRBD1. The germline V gene has CDR1 LGHNT and CDR2 FRNRAP. Trimming removed 1 base from V and 2 bases from J; junction bases left unmatched: 4. The CDR3 has 17 amino acids. The CDR3 coding sequence is TGTGCTAGTGGTTTGGAGGGGACAGGGGGTCGCAATCAGCCCCAGCATTTT. It specifies CASGLEGTGGRNQPQHF.

The chain employs TRBV25-1 and TRBJ2-2; tentatively, D is TRBD1 (6 bases). Germline V CDR1 and CDR2: MGHDK, SYGVNS. The CDR3 loop spans 15 amino acids. The ends were cut back, 5 bases at V and 0 bases at J, with 10 bases in the middle. CDR3: CASSRRTANTGELFF. In nucleotides, the CDR3 is TGTGCCAGCAGTCGGAGGACAGCGAACACCGGGGAGCTGTTTTTT. The whole variable domain, filled in from reference TRBV25-1 and TRBJ2-2, reads EADIYQTPRYLVIGTGKKITLECSQTMGHDKMYWYQQDPGMELHLIHYSYGVNSTEKGDLSSESTVSRIRTEHFPLTLESARPSHTSQYLCASSRRTANTGELFFGEGSRLTVL.

V usage is TRBV6-4 and J usage is TRBJ2-1, with D possibly matching TRBD2 (6 bases). Germline values: CDR1 MRHNA, CDR2 SNTAGT. Trimming cost V 4 bases and J 9 bases, with 13 bases left between them. CDR3 length: 13 amino acids. For the CDR3, the DNA is TGTGCCAGCAGTGGGGTGTCCGGGGGTGAGCAGTTCTTC. This translates into CASSGVSGGEQFF.

This clone has a handful of counts. This chain uses TRBV30 with TRBJ2-7; D not resolved. Between the trimmed V and J ends, which lost 4 bases and 2 bases, there was a span of 12 bases. Germline V gene lookup returns CDR1 GTSNPN and CDR2 SVGIG (reference sequence). The CDR3 length is 13 residues. CDR3 bases: TGTGCCTGGACCCCCGGCCAGGCCTACGAGCAGTACTTC. This encodes CAWTPGQAYEQYF.

The chain is built from TRBV19 and TRBJ1-5; TRBD1 is a possible D gene (6 bases). V was clipped by 6 bases and J by 1 base, with 10 bases between them. CDR1 LNHDA and CDR2 SQIVND come from the germline V gene (reference sequence). CDR3 length: 14 residues. Written as DNA, the CDR3 is TGTGCCAGTAGCGACCAGGGGAGCAATCAGCCCCAGCATTTT. Amino acids: CASSDQGSNQPQHF.

This sequence joins TRBV27 and TRBJ2-7; TRBD2 might be the D (6 bases). There are 15 residues in the CDR3. In germline, CDR1 is MNHEY, CDR2 SMNVEV (reference sequence). The V and J ends lost 5 bases and 6 bases respectively, with 20 bases between them. The CDR3 DNA is TGTGCCAGCAGTGGAGGGGATCCGGCAGGACGCGAGCAGTACTTC. It translates to CASSGGDPAGREQYF.

The chain combines TRBV4-2 with TRBJ2-7, with D perhaps TRBD1 (5 bases). The CDR3 is 16 amino acids. The germline V gene encodes CDR1 LGHNA and CDR2 YNFKEQ. V lost 0 bases, J lost 6 bases, and 18 bases lay in between. CDR3 sequence reads: CASSQDRARVIGEQYF. The CDR3 region has the DNA TGTGCCAGCAGCCAAGATCGAGCCAGGGTAATTGGCGAGCAGTACTTC.

The V and J genes are TRBV7-9 and TRBJ2-7, with D hard to call. The CDR3 consists of 14 residues. The germline gives CDR1 SEHNR, CDR2 FQNEAQ (reference sequence). V was clipped by 5 bases and J by 4 bases, with 15 bases between them. As DNA, the CDR3 is TGTGCCAGCAGCCGGAGCACTATTGATTACGAGCAGTACTTC. It is translated as CASSRSTIDYEQYF. The variable domain in full, with the rest retrieved from reference TRBV7-9 and TRBJ2-7, is DTGVSQNPRHKITKRGQNVTFRCDPISEHNRLYWYRQTLGQGPEFLTYFQNEAQLEKSRLLSDRFSAERPKGSFSTLEIQRTEQGDSAMYLCASSRSTIDYEQYFGPGTRLTVT.

J is TRBJ2-7 and V is TRBV10-2; 7 nucleotides line up with TRBD1. This CDR3 has 14 residues. With 3 bases clipped from V and 0 bases from J, the junction kept 2 bases outside the gene matches. The germline gives CDR1 WSHSY, CDR2 SAAADI. CDR3 residues: CASSDRGISYEQYF. Here the CDR3 DNA reads TGCGCCAGCAGTGACAGGGGGATCTCCTACGAGCAGTACTTC.

The gene calls are TRBV7-3 and TRBJ2-3; 13 nucleotides match TRBD2. V trimming: 2 bases; J trimming: 6 bases; junction bases outside the gene matches: 11. Germline V lookup: CDR1 SGHTA, CDR2 FQGTGA. CDR3 length: 18 amino acids. The CDR3 bases are TGTGCCAGCAGCTTACGCCCCGGACTAGCGGGAGTTTCGGATACGCAGTATTTT. Translated, it gives CASSLRPGLAGVSDTQYF. Full variable domain (rest looked up from reference TRBV7-3 and TRBJ2-3): GAGVSQTPSNKVTEKGKYVELRCDPISGHTALYWYRQSLGQGPEFLIYFQGTGAADDSGLPNDRFFAVRPEGSVSTLKIQRTERGDSAVYLCASSLRPGLAGVSDTQYFGPGTRLTVL.

The chain combines TRBV11-2 with TRBJ1-2; D is possibly TRBD1 (5 bases). CDR3 size: 17 residues. Germline values: CDR1 SGHAT, CDR2 FQNNGV. The ends were cut back, 8 bases at V and 0 bases at J, with 22 bases in the middle. The DNA for the CDR3 is TGTGCCAGCCGCGGTGGGGGGTTCTATCGTGCTAACTATGGCTACACCTTC. Protein sequence: CASRGGGFYRANYGYTF.

This clone was seen a single time. The V and J genes are TRBV6-5 and TRBJ1-5, with D unclear. CDR1 MNHEY and CDR2 SVGAGI come from the germline V gene. V lost 3 bases to trimming and J lost 0 bases, with 9 bases between them. The CDR3 is made up of 15 amino acids. CDR3 loop: CASSYRQDSNQPQHF. The DNA of the CDR3 is TGTGCCAGCAGTTATCGGCAGGATAGCAATCAGCCCCAGCATTTT.